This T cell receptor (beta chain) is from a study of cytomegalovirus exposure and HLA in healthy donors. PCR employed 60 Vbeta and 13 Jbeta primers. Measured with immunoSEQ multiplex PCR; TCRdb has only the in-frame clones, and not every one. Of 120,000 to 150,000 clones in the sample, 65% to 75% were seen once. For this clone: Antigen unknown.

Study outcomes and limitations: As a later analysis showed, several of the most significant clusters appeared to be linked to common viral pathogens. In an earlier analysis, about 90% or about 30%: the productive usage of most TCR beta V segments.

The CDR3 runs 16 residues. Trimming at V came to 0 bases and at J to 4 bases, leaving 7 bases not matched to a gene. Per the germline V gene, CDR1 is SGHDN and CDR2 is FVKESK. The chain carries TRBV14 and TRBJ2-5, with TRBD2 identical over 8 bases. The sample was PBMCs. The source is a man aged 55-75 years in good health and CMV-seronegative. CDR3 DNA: TGTGCCAGCAGCCAAGATAGGAGCGGGAGAGGAGAGACCCAGTACTTC. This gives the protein CASSQDRSGRGETQYF.